Here is one TCR beta chain with its context. Its specificity is not known. The sample originates from a study of T-cell reconstitution after alpha-beta-depleted transplantation in children. Study-wide findings and caveats: Where alpha-beta T cells came from about two months after transplant was reportedly several hundred expanded graft clones. Surviving recipient T cells and intrathymic progenitors accounted for some patients' high TCRbeta diversity at day 60.

For TCRbeta, the library was prepared with unique molecular identifiers. Via MiXCR, TCRdb re-called the PCR reads, giving one row per CDR3 protein. The sample holds about 1,000,000 distinct CDR3 sequences, less than 30% seen once. Trimming left V 3 bases short and J 7 bases short, with 19 bases between. Germline V lookup: CDR1 DFQATT, CDR2 SNEGSKA (reference sequence). This CDR3 is 15 amino acids long. V is TRBV20-1 and J is TRBJ2-1; the D gene is possibly TRBD2 (5 bases). The source material was PBMCs, mostly from graft donor cells, sampled 360 days after TCRalphabeta/CD19-depleted stem cell transplant. The receptor comes from a boy younger than two who had a stem cell transplant for SCID, so the T cells may come from the graft donor. The CDR3: CSASLGQVGGNEQFF. CDR3 in DNA: TGCAGTGCTAGTTTGGGTCAGGTGGGCGGGAATGAGCAGTTCTTC.